A selection of T cell receptor beta chains follows, all from one sample in a study of cytomegalovirus exposure and HLA in healthy donors. Sequenced by immunoSEQ multiplex PCR; TCRdb stores in-frame clones only, minus some. The sample comprises about 210,000 clones, around four fifths of which are singletons, and 10% rests with the top ten. Sequencing used PBMCs. The receptors come from a woman between 50 and 59 years old in good health and CMV-seropositive. CDR3s include the opening cysteine and the closing phenylalanine or tryptophan. The order of the fields is clone size, D gene, V gene, CDR3 length, J gene, CDR3 protein, CDR3 DNA. A D gene is named only where the DNA matches it firmly. The size field is filled for only some rows; it gives once, few, many or a size class.

>-|-|TRBV30|12|TRBJ1-3
CAWSRGGNTIYF
TGTGCCTGGAGTAGAGGTGGAAACACCATATATTTT
>-|TRBD1|TRBV19|15|TRBJ2-7
CASSPRTGFSDEQYF
TGTGCCAGTAGTCCGAGGACAGGTTTCTCTGACGAGCAGTACTTC
>-|-|TRBV7-3|16|TRBJ1-2
CASSLQPTDPSYGYTF
TGTGCCAGCAGCCTCCAACCGACGGATCCTAGCTATGGCTACACCTTC
>-|TRBD1|TRBV14|14|TRBJ2-7
CASSQRDRLYEQYF
TGTGCCAGCAGCCAGAGGGACAGACTCTACGAGCAGTACTTC
>few|-|TRBV28|13|TRBJ1-2
CASTPGTPYGYTF
TGTGCCAGCACTCCTGGGACACCTTATGGCTACACCTTC
>-|-|TRBV27|12|TRBJ2-7
CASSSLSYEQYF
TGTGCCAGCAGTTCCCTGTCGTACGAGCAGTACTTC
>once|-|TRBV18|13|TRBJ2-5
CASSKGAKETQYF
TGTGCCAGCTCTAAAGGGGCTAAAGAGACCCAGTACTTC
>few|TRBD1|TRBV4-1|15|TRBJ2-7
CASSQGAGGSYEQYF
TGCGCCAGCAGCCAAGGGGCAGGGGGATCCTACGAGCAGTACTTC
>few|TRBD1|TRBV4-1|16|TRBJ1-1
CASSQDLNRGYTEAFF
TGCGCCAGCAGCCAAGATCTGAACAGGGGTTACACTGAAGCTTTCTTT
>-|-|TRBV19|17|TRBJ1-5
CASSKARGLYSNQPQHF
TGTGCCAGTAGTAAAGCGAGGGGGTTATATAGCAATCAGCCCCAGCATTTT
>-|-|TRBV28|16|TRBJ1-2
CASSLNGGGLGYGYTF
TGTGCCAGCAGTTTAAACGGGGGGGGGCTCGGCTATGGCTACACCTTC
>once|-|TRBV21-1|14|TRBJ1-3
CASTLHLSGNTIYF
TGTGCCAGCACTTTACACCTCTCTGGAAACACCATATATTTT
>-|TRBD1|TRBV5-1|14|TRBJ1-1
CASSKGQGNTEAFF
TGCGCCAGCAGCAAGGGACAGGGTAATACTGAAGCTTTCTTT
>-|TRBD1|TRBV4-1|18|TRBJ1-3
CASSPETGILYPGNTIYF
TGCGCCAGCAGTCCCGAGACAGGGATCCTTTATCCTGGAAACACCATATATTTT
>-|TRBD2|TRBV5-1|15|TRBJ2-5
CASSLRRGIQETQYF
TGCGCCAGCAGCTTAAGGCGGGGGATCCAAGAGACCCAGTACTTC
>-|-|TRBV7-2|14|TRBJ2-7
CASSLGQWPYEQYF
TGTGCCAGCAGCTTAGGACAGTGGCCCTACGAGCAGTACTTC
>-|-|TRBV5-1|16|TRBJ1-1
CASSLVVPGGGEEAFF
TGCGCCAGCAGCTTGGTAGTCCCGGGGGGCGGGGAAGAAGCTTTCTTT
>-|-|TRBV9|15|TRBJ2-2
CASSAKGVITGELFF
TGTGCCAGCAGCGCGAAAGGGGTGATCACCGGGGAGCTGTTTTTT
>-|-|TRBV6-1|12|TRBJ2-5
CASSEPGETQYF
TGTGCCAGCAGTGAACCCGGGGAGACCCAGTACTTC
>once|-|TRBV28|16|TRBJ1-5
CASSPRGRGDKQPQHF
TGTGCCAGCAGTCCCCGGGGGAGGGGGGATAAGCAGCCCCAGCATTTT
>-|TRBD1|TRBV5-5|14|TRBJ2-7
CASSGDRASYEQYF
TGTGCCAGCAGCGGGGACAGGGCCTCCTACGAGCAGTACTTC
>many|-|TRBV4-1|15|TRBJ1-6
CASSSWTAPNSPLHF
TGCGCCAGCAGCTCATGGACAGCTCCAAATTCACCCCTCCACTTT
>few|-|TRBV7-9|14|TRBJ1-2
CASSYPQGLSGYTF
TGTGCCAGCAGCTATCCTCAGGGTTTGAGTGGCTACACCTTC
>-|-|TRBV25-1|13|TRBJ1-1
CASSEWTVAEAFF
TGTGCCAGCAGTGAATGGACAGTCGCTGAAGCTTTCTTT
>-|-|TRBV18|16|TRBJ2-2
CASSLIRGAETGELFF
TGTGCCAGCTCACTTATTCGGGGGGCCGAAACCGGGGAGCTGTTTTTT
>-|-|TRBV5-1|15|TRBJ2-1
CASSLEVRSYNEQFF
TGCGCCAGCAGCTTGGAAGTTAGATCCTACAATGAGCAGTTCTTC
>-|-|TRBV18|13|TRBJ2-5
CASSRTDQETQYF
TGTGCCAGCTCGCGGACAGACCAAGAGACCCAGTACTTC
>-|TRBD1|TRBV5-1|15|TRBJ2-1
CASSTTGGSYNEQFF
TGCGCCAGCAGCACAACAGGGGGATCCTACAATGAGCAGTTCTTC
>-|-|TRBV2|16|TRBJ2-3
CASSDAGRGITDTQYF
TGTGCCAGCAGTGATGCGGGGAGGGGGATCACAGATACGCAGTATTTT
>once|-|TRBV28|12|TRBJ1-2
CASSSPERVYTF
TGTGCCAGCAGTTCCCCCGAACGGGTATACACCTTC
>few|-|TRBV5-6|13|TRBJ2-7
CASSSGQIPEQYF
TGTGCCAGCAGCTCTGGACAGATTCCCGAGCAGTACTTC
>few|TRBD1|TRBV30|14|TRBJ1-4
CAWSAGQGAEKLFF
TGTGCCTGGAGTGCGGGACAGGGGGCTGAAAAACTGTTTTTT
>-|-|TRBV6-1|13|TRBJ1-2
CASSEDGVHGYTF
TGTGCCAGCAGTGAAGACGGGGTACATGGCTACACCTTC
>-|-|TRBV5-1|13|TRBJ1-1
CASSAGRDTEAFF
TGCGCCAGCAGCGCCGGGAGGGACACTGAAGCTTTCTTT
>-|-|TRBV27|14|TRBJ1-6
CASSLAGVDSPLHF
TGTGCCAGCAGTTTAGCAGGGGTGGATTCACCCCTCCACTTT
>-|-|TRBV10-1|15|TRBJ1-4
CASSESAGMGEKLFF
TGCGCCAGCAGTGAGTCGGCAGGGATGGGTGAAAAACTGTTTTTT
>-|-|TRBV6-1|13|TRBJ2-1
CASSEAGDYGQFF
TGTGCCAGCAGTGAAGCTGGCGACTATGGGCAGTTCTTC
>-|-|TRBV25-1|15|TRBJ1-4
CASSEPDRLNEKLFF
TGTGCCAGCAGTGAACCCGACAGGCTTAATGAAAAACTGTTTTTT
>-|TRBD1|TRBV18|14|TRBJ1-2
CASSPPPGGGGYTF
TGTGCCAGCTCACCACCCCCAGGGGGCGGCGGCTACACCTTC
>-|-|TRBV28|15|TRBJ2-3
CASSLLSGPGNTQYF
TGTGCCAGCAGTTTACTAAGCGGGCCCGGGAATACGCAGTATTTT